The 22 T cell receptor beta chains presented below share a single source sample, sequenced in a study of cytomegalovirus exposure and HLA in healthy donors. Profiled with immunoSEQ multiplex PCR; TCRdb holds only in-frame clones, not every one. The table includes hundreds of thousands of clones, more than 80% detected once. The specimen sequenced was PBMCs. Receptors originate from a young woman in good health and CMV-seronegative.

The chain recombines TRBV7-2 with TRBJ2-2, with D perhaps matching TRBD1 (6 bases). Germline-derived CDR1 and CDR2 are SGHTA and FQGNSA. The CDR3 has 15 residues. The V end lost 4 bases, the J end lost 2 bases, and 11 bases lay between the germline ends. The CDR3 region is CASSWGLGNTGELFF. The CDR3 nucleotides read TGTGCCAGCAGCTGGGGGCTTGGCAACACCGGGGAGCTGTTTTTT.

The chain combines TRBV7-3 with TRBJ2-3; perhaps TRBD1 as D (7 bases). This CDR3 region has 15 residues. V dropped 3 bases and J dropped 6 bases, with 16 bases sitting between them. CDR1 is SGHTA and CDR2 is FQGTGA in the germline V gene. The CDR3 loop is CASSLVMGGQDTQYF. The CDR3 coding sequence is TGTGCCAGCAGCTTGGTAATGGGGGGACAGGATACGCAGTATTTT.

This chain links TRBV30 with TRBJ2-5; 7 bases line up with TRBD2. CDR3 length: 13 residues. V was pared by 3 bases and J by 4 bases, with 5 bases of the junction left unmatched. Germline values: CDR1 GTSNPN, CDR2 SVGIG (reference sequence). In DNA form, the CDR3 reads TGTGCCTGGAGCCTTGTAGCGGGAGAGACCCAGTACTTC. It translates to CAWSLVAGETQYF.

V and J are TRBV7-6 and TRBJ2-7; 9 bases are shared with TRBD1. In germline, CDR1 is SGHVS, CDR2 FNYEAQ. Unmatched junction bases numbered 6, after V lost 4 bases and J lost 5 bases. CDR3 length equals 14 residues. The CDR3, as DNA: TGTGCCAGCAGCTCCCGGGACAGGGACCACGAGCAGTACTTC. Translated, it gives CASSSRDRDHEQYF.

This clone showed up just a few times. The chain is built from TRBV5-1 and TRBJ2-4, with D maybe TRBD1 (5 bases). The CDR3 consists of 17 residues. Germline V lookup: CDR1 SGHRS, CDR2 YFSETQ. V lost 3 bases and J 1 base, leaving 17 bases between the germline ends. CDR3 sequence: CASSSLLLQDAKNIQYF. The CDR3, as DNA: TGCGCCAGCAGCTCCCTACTTCTACAGGACGCCAAAAACATTCAGTACTTC.

J is TRBJ1-2 and V is TRBV7-8; D remains ambiguous. Germline V gives CDR1 SGHVS, CDR2 FQNEAQ. There are 13 residues in the CDR3. Trimming removed 5 bases from V and 4 bases from J, with 11 bases in between. The CDR3 nucleotides are TGTGCCAGCAGCGCGAGTGGGAGCTATGGCTACACCTTC. It is translated as CASSASGSYGYTF. The variable domain in full, completed from reference TRBV7-8 and TRBJ1-2, reads GAGVSQSPRYKVAKRGQDVALRCDPISGHVSLFWYQQALGQGPEFLTYFQNEAQLDKSGLPSDRFFAERPEGSVSTLKIQRTQQEDSAVYLCASSASGSYGYTFGSGTRLTVV.

The J gene is TRBJ2-1, the V gene TRBV30; 9 bases agree with TRBD1. Germline CDR1 GTSNPN, CDR2 SVGIG (reference sequence). The CDR3 is 13 residues long. V shed 3 bases, J shed 14 bases, and the junction held 11 bases outside the gene matches. The CDR3 DNA sequence: TGTGCCTGGAGCCGGGACAGGGCACGTTATGAGTTCTTC. The encoded protein is CAWSRDRARYEFF. Drawing the rest from reference TRBV30 and TRBJ2-1, the complete variable domain is SQTIHQWPATLVQPVGSPLSLECTVEGTSNPNLYWYRQAAGRGLQLLFYSVGIGQISSEVPQNLSASRPQDRQFILSSKKLLLSDSGFYLCAWSRDRARYEFFGPGTRLTVL.

Notes on this clone: The sample holds other DNA sequences that translate to the same CDR3. The CDR3 spells CASSLTGLTYNEQFF. As DNA, the CDR3 is TGTGCCAGCAGTCTAACAGGGCTAACCTACAATGAGCAGTTCTTC. The chain is built from TRBV6-5 and TRBJ2-1; D is perhaps TRBD1 (6 bases). There are 15 residues in the CDR3. Germline CDR1 reads MNHEY; CDR2 reads SVGAGI. The V and J ends lost 5 bases and 2 bases respectively, with 13 bases between them.

The rearrangement joins TRBV5-1 to TRBJ2-7, with 10 bases aligning to TRBD1. From germline, CDR1 is SGHRS and CDR2 YFSETQ. This CDR3 is 17 amino acids long. The ends lost 3 bases at V and 0 bases at J; junction bases unmatched: 9. The CDR3 sequence: CASSSTGTGVGSYEQYF. CDR3 DNA: TGCGCCAGCAGCTCCACCGGGACAGGGGTCGGCTCCTACGAGCAGTACTTC.

The gene calls are TRBV7-3 and TRBJ2-1; D is ambiguous. Germline V CDR1 and CDR2: SGHTA, FQGTGA. V lost 5 bases and J 3 bases, leaving 8 bases between the germline ends. This CDR3 region has 13 residues. This chain's CDR3 is CASSPSYYNEQFF. The DNA of the CDR3 is TGTGCCAGCAGCCCCTCCTACTACAATGAGCAGTTCTTC. Full variable domain (missing parts from reference TRBV7-3 and TRBJ2-1): GAGVSQTPSNKVTEKGKYVELRCDPISGHTALYWYRQSLGQGPEFLIYFQGTGAADDSGLPNDRFFAVRPEGSVSTLKIQRTERGDSAVYLCASSPSYYNEQFFGPGTRLTVL.

V gene TRBV29-1 combines with J gene TRBJ1-1, with D unresolved. The V end lost 5 bases, the J end lost 0 bases, and 4 bases lay between the germline ends. Germline CDR1 is SQVTM and CDR2 is ANQGSEA. This CDR3 contains 11 residues. The CDR3 DNA sequence: TGCAGCGTTATTATGAACACTGAAGCTTTCTTT. Translating gives CSVIMNTEAFF.

The gene calls are TRBV11-1 and TRBJ2-7; TRBD2 aligns across 8 bases. Germline lookup yields CDR1 SGHAT and CDR2 FQDESV (reference sequence). This CDR3 is built from 14 residues. The V and J ends lost 5 bases and 0 bases, in that order; junction bases with no gene match: 3. CDR3 nucleotides: TGTGCCAGCAGCGGAGGACTAGCCTCCTACGAGCAGTACTTC. It yields the protein CASSGGLASYEQYF. The variable domain in full, with the rest retrieved from reference TRBV11-1 and TRBJ2-7, is EAEVAQSPRYKITEKSQAVAFWCDPISGHATLYWYRQILGQGPELLVQFQDESVVDDSQLPKDRFSAERLKGVDSTLKIQPAELGDSAMYLCASSGGLASYEQYFGPGTRLTVT.

The V gene is TRBV30, the J gene TRBJ1-6; D is ambiguous. Trimming took off 3 bases at V and 7 bases at J, with 10 bases between the two ends. There are 13 residues in the CDR3. Germline V CDR1 and CDR2: GTSNPN, SVGIG (reference sequence). CDR3 loop: CAWRAFLNSPLHF. CDR3 sequence (DNA): TGTGCCTGGAGAGCTTTTTTAAATTCACCCCTCCACTTT.

The V gene is TRBV23-1, the J gene TRBJ1-2, with TRBD1 as a possible D gene (6 bases). TRBV23-1 is identified as an open reading frame with a role that is uncertain. Trimming took off 4 bases at V and 7 bases at J, with 13 bases between the two ends. This CDR3 region has 13 residues. The CDR3 here is CASSRKGGSGYTF. CDR3 bases: TGCGCCAGCAGTCGGAAAGGGGGTTCTGGCTACACCTTC.

The chain combines TRBV4-2 with TRBJ2-3; 10 bases map to TRBD1. CDR3 size: 16 residues. V lost 1 base, J lost 3 bases, and 4 bases stayed unmatched. Germline assignment: CDR1 LGHNA and CDR2 YNFKEQ. This CDR3 is CASSQGRTGGTDTQYF. Here the CDR3 DNA reads TGTGCCAGCAGCCAAGGTCGGACAGGGGGAACAGATACGCAGTATTTT.

This chain uses TRBV21-1 with TRBJ2-7; the DNA was not compared with TRBD2, the D call given in the table. TRBV21-1 counts as a pseudogene. This CDR3 is built from 14 residues. The CDR3 coding sequence is TGTGCCAGCAGCAAAGTAGAGGGAACCTACGAGCAGTACTTC. Amino acid sequence: CASSKVEGTYEQYF.

The chain joins TRBV7-6 to TRBJ2-5, with 10 positions matching TRBD2. The CDR3 totals 14 residues. With 3 bases clipped from V and 5 bases from J, the junction kept 3 bases outside the gene matches. The germline CDR1 and CDR2 sequences are SGHVS and FNYEAQ. CDR3 DNA sequence: TGTGCCAGCAGCTTGAATAGCGGGAGGGAGACCCAGTACTTC. The encoded protein is CASSLNSGRETQYF. Supplemented by reference TRBV7-6 and TRBJ2-5, the full variable domain reads GAGVSQSPRYKVTKRGQDVALRCDPISGHVSLYWYRQALGQGPEFLTYFNYEAQQDKSGLPNDRFSAERPEGSISTLTIQRTEQRDSAMYRCASSLNSGRETQYFGPGTRLLVL.

J is TRBJ2-7 and V is TRBV11-2; the match to TRBD2 covers 13 bases. From germline, CDR1 is SGHAT and CDR2 FQNNGV. Trimming cost V 5 bases and J 5 bases; bases outside gene matches: 3. This CDR3 has 14 amino acids. The CDR3 region has the DNA TGTGCCAGCAGCATGACTAGCGGGAGGAACGAGCAGTACTTC. Translating it yields CASSMTSGRNEQYF.

This clone has only a few counts. This chain links TRBV5-4 with TRBJ2-6, with 8 bases that match TRBD2. V lost 9 bases and J lost 0; bases outside the gene matches: 8. The CDR3 is made up of 16 amino acids. Per germline, CDR1 SGHNT and CDR2 YYREEE (reference sequence). Here the CDR3 DNA reads TGTGCCACCCAAGCGGGAGTCGTCTCTGGGGCCAACGTCCTGACTTTC. It is translated as CATQAGVVSGANVLTF.

The chain recombines TRBV2 with TRBJ2-7, with a tentative D call TRBD2 (6 bases). Between the trimmed V and J ends, which lost 2 bases and 0 bases, there was a span of 11 bases. The CDR3 runs 15 residues. Germline CDR1 reads SNHLY; CDR2 reads FYNNEI. The CDR3 bases are TGTGCCAGCAGTGAATGGGCTAGCGTCTCCTACGAGCAGTACTTC. It yields the protein CASSEWASVSYEQYF. The variable domain in full, with the rest retrieved from reference TRBV2 and TRBJ2-7, is EPEVTQTPSHQVTQMGQEVILRCVPISNHLYFYWYRQILGQKVEFLVSFYNNEISEKSEIFDDQFSVERPDGSNFTLKIRSTKLEDSAMYFCASSEWASVSYEQYFGPGTRLTVT.

The gene calls are TRBV9 and TRBJ2-7, with TRBD2 matching over 8 bases. Trimming cost V 0 bases and J 2 bases; bases outside gene matches: 7. The CDR3 has 16 amino acids. Germline CDR1 reads SGDLS; CDR2 reads YYNGEE. CDR3 bases: TGTGCCAGCAGCGTAGAGACGGGAGGGCTTGCCTACGAGCAGTACTTC. This gives the protein CASSVETGGLAYEQYF.

The genes are TRBV2 and TRBJ2-1, with 10 bases matching TRBD2. With V trimmed by 7 bases and J by 4 bases, 10 bases remained unmatched. This CDR3 comprises 16 residues. Germline V gene lookup returns CDR1 SNHLY and CDR2 FYNNEI. CDR3 nucleotide sequence: TGTGCCAGCACCGAACCGAGCGGGGGGGCTTACAATGAGCAGTTCTTC. Amino acids: CASTEPSGGAYNEQFF. Full variable domain (missing parts from reference TRBV2 and TRBJ2-1): EPEVTQTPSHQVTQMGQEVILRCVPISNHLYFYWYRQILGQKVEFLVSFYNNEISEKSEIFDDQFSVERPDGSNFTLKIRSTKLEDSAMYFCASTEPSGGAYNEQFFGPGTRLTVL.